This record concerns one TCR beta chain sequence. Germline lookup yields CDR1 LNHNV and CDR2 YYDKDF (reference sequence). The V gene lost 0 bases and the J gene lost 4 bases, with 21 bases spanning the gap. The CDR3 runs 18 residues. CD4+ cell separation produced CD45RA+ naive and CD45RA-negative memory subsets. The data stem from a study of shared clonotypes between healthy human individuals. TCRdb's table, derived via immunoSEQ multiplex PCR, lists solely in-frame clones and lacks some. The sample lists around 700,000 clones; under 80% were seen once. The chain uses TRBV15 and TRBJ1-2; D possibly corresponds to TRBD1 (5 bases). This sequence was found in a woman in her thirties in good health. Material for sequencing was memory CD4+ T cells sorted from blood. Subset here: CD45RA-negative fraction. The CDR3 protein is CATSRDYIGGAGGYGYTF. CDR3 in DNA: TGTGCCACCAGCAGAGATTATATCGGGGGAGCGGGGGGCTATGGCTACACCTTC. The variable domain in full, with the rest retrieved from reference TRBV15 and TRBJ1-2, is DAMVIQNPRYQVTQFGKPVTLSCSQTLNHNVMYWYQQKSSQAPKLLFHYYDKDFNNEADTPDNFQSRRPNTSFCFLDIRSPGLGDTAMYLCATSRDYIGGAGGYGYTFGSGTRLTVV.